This T cell receptor beta chain came from a study of vaccination effects on CD4 cells after COVID-19. With 1 base clipped from V and 4 bases from J, the junction kept 8 bases outside the gene matches. Germline CDR1 and CDR2: SGHRS and YFSETQ. This CDR3 has 17 residues. This clone has just a few counts. The antigen is undetermined. Pools of viral peptides were used by the ViraFEST assay to expand antigen-specific CD4+ T cells ahead of sequencing. Culturing for 10 to 11 days preceded CD4+ T cell isolation. It was two doses of either the BNT162b2 or mRNA-1273 vaccine that participants received. Method: immunoSEQ multiplex PCR; TCRdb's copy keeps in-frame clones and lacks some. The data hold approximately 61,000 clones, with around four fifths observed a single time.

The clonotype comes from a human donor who received a COVID-19 vaccine. The chain recombines TRBV5-1 with TRBJ1-5, with 10 bases that match TRBD1. The sequenced sample was CD4+ T cells from PBMCs cultured with HCoV-229E spike peptides, obtained after COVID-19 vaccination. The CDR3 sequence is CASSLRPGTGENQPQHF. The CDR3 DNA sequence: TGCGCCAGCAGCTTGCGGCCCGGGACAGGGGAGAATCAGCCCCAGCATTTT.